Following are 13 T cell receptor beta chains from one sample sequenced in a study of blood T cell repertoires in COVID-19. The assay was immunoSEQ multiplex PCR, and TCRdb's table has in-frame clones only and misses some. Of about 11,000 clones listed, 90% are singletons. The sequenced sample was peripheral blood. These receptors were taken from a human donor in a cohort sampled during active COVID-19.

The V and J genes are TRBV5-1 and TRBJ2-5; no reliable D call. Trimming cost V 0 bases and J 1 base, with 7 bases left between them. Germline CDR1 SGHRS, CDR2 YFSETQ. The CDR3 has 14 residues. CDR3 bases: TGCGCCAGCAGCTTGGGGCAGGTCCAAGAGACCCAGTACTTC. This sequence encodes CASSLGQVQETQYF.

The CDR3 bases are TGTGCCAGCAGCCCCCCTCGGACAGGGGGCGCATCAGCTTTCTTT. This translates into CASSPPRTGGASAFF. This sequence joins TRBV13 and TRBJ1-1; 11 nucleotides align to TRBD1. Germline V gene sequence: CDR1 PRHDT, CDR2 FYEKMQ (reference sequence). With V trimmed by 5 bases and J by 10 bases, 12 bases remained unmatched. The CDR3 is 15 amino acids.

In its sample, this clone was seen a few times. J is TRBJ1-5 and V is TRBV18; the D gene is possibly TRBD1 (6 bases). The V end lost 2 bases, the J end lost 4 bases, and 12 bases lay between the germline ends. Germline loops: CDR1 KGHSH, CDR2 LQKENI. The CDR3 runs 15 residues. The CDR3 DNA is TGTGCCAGCTCACCATACAACCAGGGGAATCAGCCCCAGCATTTT. As protein: CASSPYNQGNQPQHF.

The chain combines TRBV24-1 with TRBJ2-5, with 9 bases lining up with TRBD1. Germline CDR1 is KGHDR and CDR2 is SFDVKD. This CDR3 has 15 amino acids. Germline trimming cut 7 bases from V and 4 bases from J; bases unmatched to any gene: 9. The CDR3 here is CATRPRTGVRETQYF. For the CDR3, the DNA is TGTGCCACCAGACCGAGGACAGGGGTCAGAGAGACCCAGTACTTC.

The J gene is TRBJ1-1, the V gene TRBV5-1; D ambiguous. Trimming took 3 bases from V and 7 from J, leaving 16 bases between them. The germline CDR1 and CDR2 sequences are SGHRS and YFSETQ. The length of the CDR3 is 14 residues. The CDR3 DNA follows: TGCGCCAGCAGCTCTGGAGAGGGCTCTGTTGAAGCTTTCTTT. Translating gives CASSSGEGSVEAFF.

The chain joins TRBV11-2 to TRBJ1-4; D gene ambiguous. This CDR3 spans 16 amino acids. From germline, CDR1 is SGHAT and CDR2 FQNNGV. The V and J ends lost 2 bases and 1 base respectively, with 11 bases between them. This CDR3 reads CASSLSNRITNEKLFF. In nucleotides, the CDR3 is TGTGCCAGCAGCTTATCTAACCGCATAACTAATGAAAAACTGTTTTTT.

This clone turned up a few times. Other nucleotide sequences from this sample produce the same CDR3. This rearrangement joins TRBV5-1 to TRBJ2-5; 10 bases fit TRBD2. The CDR3 consists of 15 residues. CDR1 is SGHRS and CDR2 is YFSETQ in the germline V gene. V lost 0 bases, J lost 5 bases, and 4 bases stayed unmatched. CDR3 sequence: CASSLERGGQETQYF. For the CDR3, the DNA is TGCGCCAGCAGCTTGGAGCGGGGGGGCCAGGAGACCCAGTACTTC.

This sequence joins TRBV4-1 and TRBJ1-4; D is possibly TRBD1 (6 bases). The CDR3 consists of 17 residues. From germline, CDR1 is MGHRA and CDR2 YSYEKL. V lost 3 bases, J lost 2 bases, and 16 bases lay in between. CDR3 nucleotide sequence: TGCGCCAGCAGCCATACCCAGGCCAGGGGTACTAATGAAAAACTGTTTTTT. Its translation: CASSHTQARGTNEKLFF.

V and J are TRBV6-5 and TRBJ2-3, with TRBD2 matching 9 bases. From germline, CDR1 is MNHEY and CDR2 SVGAGI. The V segment lost 6 bases and the J segment 5 bases; nucleotides outside the gene matches: 3. The CDR3 is made up of 13 amino acids. Here the CDR3 reads CASRRAGGDTQYF. CDR3 DNA: TGTGCCAGCAGGAGAGCGGGGGGAGATACGCAGTATTTT.

The chain employs TRBV2 and TRBJ2-3; D call uncertain. Germline V gene data show CDR1 as SNHLY and CDR2 as FYNNEI. The CDR3 runs to 14 residues. With 6 bases removed from V and 2 bases from J, the gap between germline ends came to 12 bases. Here the CDR3 DNA reads TGTGCCAGCAGGGGCAGTTGGGCCACAGATACGCAGTATTTT. It encodes CASRGSWATDTQYF.

The chain is built from TRBV21-1 and TRBJ1-1; the table's TRBD1 call for D was not verified on the DNA. TRBV21-1 is labeled a pseudogene. CDR3 length: 15 amino acids. Here the CDR3 DNA reads TGTGCCAGCACCAGTCCGGGACAGATGAACACTGAAGCTTTCTTT. This encodes CASTSPGQMNTEAFF.

This clone was seen a single time. This sequence joins TRBV18 and TRBJ2-5, with TRBD2 identical over 7 bases. The CDR3 spans 12 residues. Losses at the gene ends were 3 bases for V and 5 bases for J; bases not matched to a gene: 0. In germline, CDR1 is KGHSH, CDR2 LQKENI. CDR3 DNA sequence: TGTGCCAGCTCACCGGGAGGGGAGACCCAGTACTTC. It codes for CASSPGGETQYF.

The chain carries TRBV9 and TRBJ1-2; D remains unclear. The CDR3 sequence is 13 residues long. Germline V gives CDR1 SGDLS, CDR2 YYNGEE. V gave up 6 bases and J gave up 9 bases, with 18 bases separating them. The CDR3 DNA follows: TGTGCCAGCACCTCCCCAGCGGGTATGAGCTACACCTTC. It yields the protein CASTSPAGMSYTF.